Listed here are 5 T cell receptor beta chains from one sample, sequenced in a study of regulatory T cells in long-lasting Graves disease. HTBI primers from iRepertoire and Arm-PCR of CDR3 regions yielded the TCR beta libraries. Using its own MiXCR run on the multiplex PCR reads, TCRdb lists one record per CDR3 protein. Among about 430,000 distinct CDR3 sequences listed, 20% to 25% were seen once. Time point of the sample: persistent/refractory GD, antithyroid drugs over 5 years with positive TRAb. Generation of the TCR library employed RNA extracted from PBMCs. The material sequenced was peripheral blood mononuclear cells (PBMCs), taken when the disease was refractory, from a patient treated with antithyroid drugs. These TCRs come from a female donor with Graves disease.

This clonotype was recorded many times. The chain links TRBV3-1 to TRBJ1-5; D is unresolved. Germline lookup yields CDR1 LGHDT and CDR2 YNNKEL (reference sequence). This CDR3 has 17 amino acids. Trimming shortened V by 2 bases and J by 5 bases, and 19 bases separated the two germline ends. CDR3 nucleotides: TGTGCCAGCAGCCAAACTCAATACGCGGTGGGTGATCAGCCCCAGCATTTT. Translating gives CASSQTQYAVGDQPQHF.

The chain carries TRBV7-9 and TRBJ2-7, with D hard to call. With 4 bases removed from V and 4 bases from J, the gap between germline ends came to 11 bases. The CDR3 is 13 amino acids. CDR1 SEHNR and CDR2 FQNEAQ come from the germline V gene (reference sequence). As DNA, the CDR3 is TGTGCCAGCAGCTCACCCCTAGGGTACGAGCAGTACTTC. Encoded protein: CASSSPLGYEQYF.

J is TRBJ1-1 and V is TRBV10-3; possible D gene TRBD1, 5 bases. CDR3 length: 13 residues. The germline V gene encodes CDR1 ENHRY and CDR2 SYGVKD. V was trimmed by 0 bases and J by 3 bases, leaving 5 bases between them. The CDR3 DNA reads TGTGCCATCAGTGAGTCACAGGACACTGAAGCTTTCTTT. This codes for CAISESQDTEAFF.

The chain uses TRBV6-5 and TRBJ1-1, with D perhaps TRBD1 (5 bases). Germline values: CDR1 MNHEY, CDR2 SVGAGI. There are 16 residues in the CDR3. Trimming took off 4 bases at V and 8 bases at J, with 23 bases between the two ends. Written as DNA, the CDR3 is TGTGCCAGCAGTTCCGGACAAGGCTTAACGAGAGCGGAAGCTTTCTTT. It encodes CASSSGQGLTRAEAFF.

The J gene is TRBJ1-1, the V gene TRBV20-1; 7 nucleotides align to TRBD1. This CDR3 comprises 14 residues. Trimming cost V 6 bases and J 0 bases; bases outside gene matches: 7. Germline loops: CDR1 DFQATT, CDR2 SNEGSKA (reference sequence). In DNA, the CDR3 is TGCAGTGCCCTCCAGGGGGGCTTGAACACTGAAGCTTTCTTT. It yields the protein CSALQGGLNTEAFF.